What follows describes a single TCR beta chain. The antigen remains undetermined. The CDR3 is 15 amino acids. From germline, CDR1 is KGHSH and CDR2 LQKENI. With V trimmed by 3 bases and J by 4 bases, 7 bases remained unmatched. These data originate in a study of T cell responses to AZD1222 COVID-19 vaccine. On the study more broadly: Pooled samples include second doses given at about 4 or 12 weeks. Study-level results: It should be noted that donors were predominantly white British and more often female, and clonal diversity was possibly underestimated. Elevations in Spike-specific TCR breadth and depth followed administration of two AZD1222 doses.

TCRdb keeps only in-frame clones here, not all; method: immunoSEQ multiplex PCR. The sample gives around 92,000 clones, about 90% of which show up once; roughly 7.5% is in the top ten. The chain uses TRBV18 and TRBJ2-7; TRBD2 aligns across 9 bases. This TCR was sampled from an adult in good health. The sample consisted of peripheral blood, taken on day 0 of AZD1222 vaccination. DNA of the CDR3: TGTGCCAGCTCACCGGTAGGGACTAGCTCGTACGAGCAGTACTTC. As protein: CASSPVGTSSYEQYF.